This entry is about one TCR beta chain. TCRdb's copy holds only in-frame clones and misses some; the assay was immunoSEQ multiplex PCR. Of some 150,000 clones listed, about 91% are singletons. This sample was taken from a study of control samples from healthy donors and cancer patients. After removal of 3 bases from V and 1 base from J, the junction contained 1 base not matched to a gene. The CDR3 consists of 15 residues. The V gene's germline CDR1 is MNHNS and CDR2 SASEGT. The chain employs TRBV6-1 and TRBJ1-1, with 11 bases lining up with TRBD1. The clonotype was recovered from a young man in good health. The sequencing sample was made of blood. The CDR3 nucleotides read TGTGCCAGCAGTGAGGGGACAGGGGGGAACACTGAAGCTTTCTTT. It translates to CASSEGTGGNTEAFF.